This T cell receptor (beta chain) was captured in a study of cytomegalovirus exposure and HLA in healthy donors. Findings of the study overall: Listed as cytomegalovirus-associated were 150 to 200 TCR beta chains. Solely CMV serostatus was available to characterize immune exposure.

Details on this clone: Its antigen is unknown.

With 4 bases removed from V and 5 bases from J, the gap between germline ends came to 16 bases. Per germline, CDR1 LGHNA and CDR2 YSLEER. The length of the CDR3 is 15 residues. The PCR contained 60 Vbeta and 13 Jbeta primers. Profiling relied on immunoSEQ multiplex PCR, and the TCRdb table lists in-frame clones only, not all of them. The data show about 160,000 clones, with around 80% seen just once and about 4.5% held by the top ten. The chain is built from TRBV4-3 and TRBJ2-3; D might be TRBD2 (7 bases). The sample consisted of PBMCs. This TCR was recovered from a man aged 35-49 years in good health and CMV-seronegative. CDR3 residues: CASSLERGHGDTQYF. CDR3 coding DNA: TGCGCCAGCAGCCTCGAGCGGGGACATGGAGATACGCAGTATTTT.